These T cell receptor beta chains were read from a single sample in a study of metastatic and nonmetastatic thyroid tumors. TCRdb reassembled clones from the PCR reads with MiXCR. The data hold about 30,000 clones, with around 25% observed a single time. The material sequenced was blood. The receptors come from a female donor with papillary thyroid cancer or a benign thyroid nodule (not recorded which). Some clones in this sample may be carry-over from other donors' samples. Both conserved end residues are part of each CDR3. The D gene is left open where the match is weak. Part of the rows lack a size; the others show once, few, many or a class for expanded clones.

clone size,D gene,V gene,J gene,CDR3 DNA,CDR3 protein
.,TRBD1,TRBV6-4,TRBJ2-1,TGTGCCAGCAGGGAAGGGACAGGGAGAAAGCATTTCTTC,CASREGTGRKHFF
medium-sized,TRBD1,TRBV6-2/TRBV6-3,TRBJ1-5,TGTGCCAGCAGTTCCGGGACAGGAGGTCAGCCCCAGCATTTT,CASSSGTGGQPQHF
few,TRBD2,TRBV20-1,TRBJ2-7,TGCAGTGCTTCTGCCCCCGGGACTAGCGGGACCTACGAGCAGTACTTC,CSASAPGTSGTYEQYF
many,TRBD1,TRBV5-1,TRBJ1-1,TGCGCCAGCCGGAGGGACAGCACTGAAGCTTTCTTT,CASRRDSTEAFF
.,TRBD2,TRBV20-1,TRBJ2-7,TGCAGTGCTCTAGCAATGGGGTCTAGCGGGAGGTTCCGCGAGCAGTACTTC,CSALAMGSSGRFREQYF
.,TRBD1,TRBV27,TRBJ1-5,TGTGCCAGCAGTGCCCTCTACAGGGGGCGCGGTCAGCCCCAGCATTTT,CASSALYRGRGQPQHF
many,TRBD1,TRBV5-4,TRBJ2-4,TGTGCCAGCAGCTTCCGGGACAGGGTTACGAACATTCAGTACTTC,CASSFRDRVTNIQYF
.,.,TRBV12-3/TRBV12-4,TRBJ1-5,TGTGCCAGCAGCATAACAGGGAGAGATCAGCCCCAGCATTTT,CASSITGRDQPQHF
.,TRBD1,TRBV4-1,TRBJ2-2,TGCGCCAGCAGCCAAAGTTGGACAGGGGTAACCGGTGAGCGGTTTTTT,CASSQSWTGVTGERFF
many,.,TRBV3-1,TRBJ2-2,TGTGCCAGCAGCCCATCGAACACCGGGGAGCTGTTTTTT,CASSPSNTGELFF
medium-sized,.,TRBV6-2/TRBV6-3,TRBJ1-1,TGTGCCAGCAGTTCCTGGGGTAGGGGTGCTGAAGCTTTCTTT,CASSSWGRGAEAFF
many,.,TRBV7-8,TRBJ1-4,TGTGCCAGCAGCCCACTGGCGTGGCCTGCAACTAATGAAAAACTGTTTTTT,CASSPLAWPATNEKLFF
.,TRBD2,TRBV30,TRBJ2-2,TGTGCCTGGAGTGTACGGCGGGGGGCCACCGGGGAGCTGTTTTTT,CAWSVRRGATGELFF
many,TRBD1,TRBV20-1,TRBJ1-5,TGCAGTGCTTCCGGGACAGGCAATCAGCCCCAGCATTTT,CSASGTGNQPQHF
.,.,TRBV11-2,TRBJ2-1,TGTGCCATCAGCCCCTTAGGGGGGCAAAGAATTGAGCCGTTCTTC,CAISPLGGQRIEPFF
.,TRBD1,TRBV19,TRBJ1-4,TGTGCCAGTAGTATCGCCGGGACAGATGGTGAAAAACTGTTTTTT,CASSIAGTDGEKLFF
.,.,TRBV6-1,TRBJ2-7,TGTGCCAGCAGTGAGGCGACTCCGGGACAACCAACCTACGAGCAGTACTTC,CASSEATPGQPTYEQYF
many,.,TRBV12-5,TRBJ1-2,TGTGCTAGTGGTTTGGCTATGAGTGGGTTTGATGGCTACACCTTC,CASGLAMSGFDGYTF
few,.,TRBV28,TRBJ1-5,TGTGCCAGCAGTCCACGGATGTCTACCAGGGATCAGCCCCAGCATTTT,CASSPRMSTRDQPQHF
many,TRBD1,TRBV7-9,TRBJ2-1,TGTGCCAGCAGCTCGCGACAGGGGGTCCACAATGAGCAGTTCTTC,CASSSRQGVHNEQFF
many,.,TRBV4-1,TRBJ1-3,TGCGCCAGCAGCCAAGGTCACTCTGGAAACACCATATATTTT,CASSQGHSGNTIYF
.,TRBD2,TRBV11-2,TRBJ2-1,TGTGCCAGCAGTGGGGGGGTGGCAGGGCGACACAATGAGCAGTTCTTC,CASSGGVAGRHNEQFF
.,.,TRBV28,TRBJ1-2,TGTGCCTGCAGTATGCCCGGCTACTCCTTC,CACSMPGYSF
few,TRBD2,TRBV12-3/TRBV12-4,TRBJ2-1,TGTGCCAGCAGACTAGCGGGTATCTACAATGAGCAGTTCTTC,CASRLAGIYNEQFF
many,TRBD1,TRBV20-1,TRBJ1-1,TGCAGTGCTATGACAGGGGGCAACACTGAAGCTTTCTTT,CSAMTGGNTEAFF
.,.,TRBV6-1,TRBJ1-2,TGTGCCAGCAGTCGAGACAGCTATGGCTACACCTTC,CASSRDSYGYTF
many,.,TRBV7-9,TRBJ1-1,TGTGCCAGCAGCTGGTACAGGGACGAGACTGAAGCTTTCTTT,CASSWYRDETEAFF
many,.,TRBV3-1,TRBJ2-1,TGTGCCAGCAGCCGAAGGGACTCGGGGAAGGTAATAGAGCAGTTCTTC,CASSRRDSGKVIEQFF
.,.,TRBV11-2,TRBJ2-6,TGTGCCAGCATCTTAGATCCTCGCGGACCCTTCTCTGGCGCCAACGTCCTGACTTTC,CASILDPRGPFSGANVLTF
.,.,TRBV5-1,TRBJ1-1,TGCGCCAGCAGCCATACCGGAAAGGCTGAAGCTTTCTTT,CASSHTGKAEAFF
many,.,TRBV6-2/TRBV6-3,TRBJ2-3,TGTGCCAGCAGTTACGAAACGCATTTCGCAGATACGCAGTATTTT,CASSYETHFADTQYF
many,.,TRBV9,TRBJ1-1,TGTGCCAGCAGCGGAACAGGGAGGGGTGAAGCTTTCTTT,CASSGTGRGEAFF
many,TRBD1,TRBV25-1,TRBJ1-5,TGTGCCAGCAGGACAGGGGACCAGCCCCAGCATTTT,CASRTGDQPQHF
few,.,TRBV5-1,TRBJ1-2,TGCGCCAGCAGCTTGGGCGGGTCATATGGCTACACCTTC,CASSLGGSYGYTF
many,.,TRBV5-1,TRBJ2-1,TGCGCCAGCAGCTTGGTACAGTCCTACAATGGGCAGTTCTTC,CASSLVQSYNGQFF
many,.,TRBV2,TRBJ2-5,TGTGCCAGCAGGGGGGGACAAGAGACCCAGTACTTC,CASRGGQETQYF
many,.,TRBV20-1,TRBJ1-1,TGCAGTGCTCACAGACCGGGGAACACTGAAGCTTTCTTT,CSAHRPGNTEAFF
.,.,TRBV30,TRBJ1-1,TGTGCCTGGACTCACAGGGCAAGGACTGAAGCTTTCTTT,CAWTHRARTEAFF
few,.,TRBV6-1,TRBJ2-7,TGTGCCAGCAGTGCCCTGGGAGGAGGGTCCTACGAGCAGTACTTC,CASSALGGGSYEQYF
.,.,TRBV2,TRBJ2-1,TGTGCCAGCCCCCGACAGTCCGGGAATGAGCAGTTCTTC,CASPRQSGNEQFF
many,TRBD1,TRBV10-3,TRBJ1-2,TGTGCCATCAGTGGGGGAGGACAGGGGGGATATGGCTACACCTTC,CAISGGGQGGYGYTF
many,.,TRBV4-3,TRBJ2-3,TGCGCCAGCAGCCAGGGCTTCACAGATACGCAGTATTTT,CASSQGFTDTQYF
medium-sized,TRBD1,TRBV6-6,TRBJ2-7,TGTGCCAGCAGTTACGGGACAGGGAGATCATACGAGCAGTACTTC,CASSYGTGRSYEQYF